This T cell receptor (beta chain) was sequenced during a study of identical twins. The CDR3 runs to 14 residues. With 1 base removed from V and 10 bases from J, the gap between germline ends came to 15 bases. From germline, CDR1 is LGHNA and CDR2 YNFKEQ. It was template switching that added a universal primer site, and there were unique molecular identifiers on the cDNA. Using its own MiXCR run on the 5' RACE reads, TCRdb lists one record per CDR3 protein. The sample has around 1.7 million distinct CDR3 sequences; under 35% are singletons. A remark on this clonotype: As yet, its antigen is unknown.

Study outcomes and limitations: Modelling approaches yielded underestimates of out-of-frame TCR alpha sharing between monozygotic twins. For cord blood, abundant beta clonotypes had fewer insertions, unlike memory repertoires, which showed none. Potential partial confounding of zero-insertion analyses by invariant MAIT and iNKT cells was noted.

This chain uses TRBV4-2 with TRBJ2-3; D tentatively fits TRBD1 or TRBD2 (5 bases each). Sequenced: cord blood. This TCR came from a newborn girl in good health. For the CDR3, the DNA is TGTGCCAGCAGCCAAGGAGGGGATCGGGATGCGCAGTATTTT. Translating it yields CASSQGGDRDAQYF.